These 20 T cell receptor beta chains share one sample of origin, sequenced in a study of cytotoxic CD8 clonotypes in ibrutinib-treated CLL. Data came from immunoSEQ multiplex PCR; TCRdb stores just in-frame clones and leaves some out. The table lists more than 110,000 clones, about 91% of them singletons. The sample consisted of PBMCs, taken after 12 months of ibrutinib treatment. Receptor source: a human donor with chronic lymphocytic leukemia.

The CDR3 DNA is TGTGCCAGCAGGACGGTAGCGGGAGGCTCCGAGCAGTACTTC. It encodes CASRTVAGGSEQYF. V and J are TRBV2 and TRBJ2-7; 10 bases line up with TRBD2. Germline values: CDR1 SNHLY, CDR2 FYNNEI. V shed 6 bases, J shed 6 bases, and the junction held 8 bases outside the gene matches. This CDR3 has 14 residues.

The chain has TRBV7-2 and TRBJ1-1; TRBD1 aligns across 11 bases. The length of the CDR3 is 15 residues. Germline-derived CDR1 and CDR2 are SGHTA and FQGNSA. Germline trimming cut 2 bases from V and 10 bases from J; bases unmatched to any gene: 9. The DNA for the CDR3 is TGTGCCAGCAGCTTATTCGGGACAGGGGGATTAGGAGCTTTCTTT. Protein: CASSLFGTGGLGAFF. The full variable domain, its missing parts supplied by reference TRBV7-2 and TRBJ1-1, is GAGVSQSPSNKVTEKGKDVELRCDPISGHTALYWYRQSLGQGLEFLIYFQGNSAPDKSGLPSDRFSAERTGGSVSTLTIQRTQQEDSAVYLCASSLFGTGGLGAFFGQGTRLTVV.

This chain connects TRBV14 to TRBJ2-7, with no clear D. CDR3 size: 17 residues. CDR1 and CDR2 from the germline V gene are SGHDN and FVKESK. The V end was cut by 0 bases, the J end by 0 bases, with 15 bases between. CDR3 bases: TGTGCCAGCAGCCAAGAGGTCTCCCCAGGTTACTCCTACGAGCAGTACTTC. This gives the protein CASSQEVSPGYSYEQYF.

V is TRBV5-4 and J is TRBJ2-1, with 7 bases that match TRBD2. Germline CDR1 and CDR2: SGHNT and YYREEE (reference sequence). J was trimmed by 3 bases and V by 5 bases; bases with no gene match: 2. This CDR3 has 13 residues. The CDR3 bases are TGTGCCAGCAGGCCTAGCGGCTACAATGAGCAGTTCTTC. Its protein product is CASRPSGYNEQFF. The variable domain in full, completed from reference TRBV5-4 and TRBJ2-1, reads ETGVTQSPTHLIKTRGQQVTLRCSSQSGHNTVSWYQQALGQGPQFIFQYYREEENGRGNFPPRFSGLQFPNYSSELNVNALELDDSALYLCASRPSGYNEQFFGPGTRLTVL.

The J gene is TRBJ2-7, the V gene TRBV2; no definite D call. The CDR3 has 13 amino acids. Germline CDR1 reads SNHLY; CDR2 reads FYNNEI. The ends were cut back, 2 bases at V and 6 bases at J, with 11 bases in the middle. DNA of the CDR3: TGTGCCAGCAGTGAATGGGCATTTGTCGAGCAGTACTTC. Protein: CASSEWAFVEQYF.

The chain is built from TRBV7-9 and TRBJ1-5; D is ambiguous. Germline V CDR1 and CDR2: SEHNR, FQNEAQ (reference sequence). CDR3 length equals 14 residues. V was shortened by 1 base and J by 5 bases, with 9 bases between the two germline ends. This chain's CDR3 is CASSLGPSYQPQHF. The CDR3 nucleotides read TGTGCCAGCAGCTTAGGGCCGTCTTATCAGCCCCAGCATTTT.

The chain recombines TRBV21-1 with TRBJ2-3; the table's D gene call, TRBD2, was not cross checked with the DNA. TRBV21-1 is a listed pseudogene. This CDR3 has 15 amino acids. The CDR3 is CASSKGLENTDTQYF. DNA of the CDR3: TGTGCCAGCAGCAAGGGACTAGAAAACACAGATACGCAGTATTTT.

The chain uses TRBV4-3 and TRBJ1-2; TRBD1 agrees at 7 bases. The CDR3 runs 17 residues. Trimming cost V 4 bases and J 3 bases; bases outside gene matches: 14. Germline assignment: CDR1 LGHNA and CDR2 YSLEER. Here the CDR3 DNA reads TGCGCCAGCAGCCGAGAACTACAGGGGAAGTTAGACTATGGCTACACCTTC. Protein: CASSRELQGKLDYGYTF.

CDR3 residues: CASSQGQLYTF. CDR3 coding DNA: TGTGCCAGCAGTCAGGGACAGCTCTACACCTTC. V and J are TRBV11-2 and TRBJ1-2, with 7 positions matching TRBD1. CDR1 is SGHAT, CDR2 FQNNGV, per germline. The CDR3 runs to 11 residues. Losses at the gene ends were 6 bases for V and 10 bases for J; bases not matched to a gene: 5. The whole variable domain, filled in from reference TRBV11-2 and TRBJ1-2, reads EAGVAQSPRYKIIEKRQSVAFWCNPISGHATLYWYQQILGQGPKLLIQFQNNGVVDDSQLPKDRFSAERLKGVDSTLKIQPAKLEDSAVYLCASSQGQLYTFGSGTRLTVV.

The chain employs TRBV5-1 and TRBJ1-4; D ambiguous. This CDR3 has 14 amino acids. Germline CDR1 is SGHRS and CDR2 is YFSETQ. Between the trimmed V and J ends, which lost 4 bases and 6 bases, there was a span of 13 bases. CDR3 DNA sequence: TGCGCCAGCAGCCCACAATTCGTGGATGAAAAACTGTTTTTT. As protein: CASSPQFVDEKLFF.

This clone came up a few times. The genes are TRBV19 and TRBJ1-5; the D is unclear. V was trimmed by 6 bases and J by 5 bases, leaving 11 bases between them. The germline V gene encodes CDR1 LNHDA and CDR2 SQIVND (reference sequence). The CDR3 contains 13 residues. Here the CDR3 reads CASSSAVDQPQHF. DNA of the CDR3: TGTGCCAGTAGCTCGGCGGTTGATCAGCCCCAGCATTTT.

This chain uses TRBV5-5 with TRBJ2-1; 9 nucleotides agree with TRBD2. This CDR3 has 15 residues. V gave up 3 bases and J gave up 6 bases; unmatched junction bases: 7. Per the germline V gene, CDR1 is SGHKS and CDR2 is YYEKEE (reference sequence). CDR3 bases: TGTGCCAGCAGCTCGGGCATTAGCGGGAGCAATGAGCAGTTCTTC. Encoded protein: CASSSGISGSNEQFF.

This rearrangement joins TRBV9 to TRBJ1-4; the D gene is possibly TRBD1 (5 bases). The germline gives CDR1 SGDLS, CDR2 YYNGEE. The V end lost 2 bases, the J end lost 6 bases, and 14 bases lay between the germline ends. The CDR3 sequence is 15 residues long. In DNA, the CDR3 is TGTGCCAGCAGCGTTAGACAGAGTGCGGATGAAAAACTGTTTTTT. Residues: CASSVRQSADEKLFF.

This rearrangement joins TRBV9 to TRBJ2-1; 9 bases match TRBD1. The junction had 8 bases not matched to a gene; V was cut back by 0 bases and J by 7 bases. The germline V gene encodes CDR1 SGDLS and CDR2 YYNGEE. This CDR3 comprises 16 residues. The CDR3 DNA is TGTGCCAGCAGCGTAGCCGAGGACAGGGGAGGTAATGAGCAGTTCTTC. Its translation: CASSVAEDRGGNEQFF.

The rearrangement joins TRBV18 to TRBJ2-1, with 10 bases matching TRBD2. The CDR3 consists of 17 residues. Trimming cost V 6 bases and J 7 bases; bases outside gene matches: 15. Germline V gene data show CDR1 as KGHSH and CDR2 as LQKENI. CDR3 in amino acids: CASSPTEGSGRGNEQFF. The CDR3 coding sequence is TGTGCCAGCTCTCCCACTGAGGGGAGCGGGAGGGGGAATGAGCAGTTCTTC. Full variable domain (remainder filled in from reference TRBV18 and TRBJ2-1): NAGVMQNPRHLVRRRGQEARLRCSPMKGHSHVYWYRQLPEEGLKFMVYLQKENIIDESGMPKERFSAEFPKEGPSILRIQQVVRGDSAAYFCASSPTEGSGRGNEQFFGPGTRLTVL.

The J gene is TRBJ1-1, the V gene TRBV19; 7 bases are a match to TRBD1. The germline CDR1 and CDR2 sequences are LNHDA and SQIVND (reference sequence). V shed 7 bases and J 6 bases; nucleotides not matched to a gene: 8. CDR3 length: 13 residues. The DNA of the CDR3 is TGTGCCAGTACCGGGACAGTGGGATCTGAAGCTTTCTTT. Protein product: CASTGTVGSEAFF.

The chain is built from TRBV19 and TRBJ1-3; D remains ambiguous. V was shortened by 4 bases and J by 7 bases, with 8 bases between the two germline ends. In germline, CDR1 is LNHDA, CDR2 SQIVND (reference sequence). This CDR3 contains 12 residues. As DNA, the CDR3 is TGTGCCAGTAGTAGCGTCCGGAACACCATATATTTT. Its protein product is CASSSVRNTIYF.

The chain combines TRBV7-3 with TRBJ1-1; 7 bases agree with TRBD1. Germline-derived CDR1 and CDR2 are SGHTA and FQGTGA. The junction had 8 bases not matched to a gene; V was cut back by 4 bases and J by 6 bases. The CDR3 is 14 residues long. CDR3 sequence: CASSSGGGGAEAFF. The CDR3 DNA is TGTGCCAGCAGCTCAGGCGGAGGGGGCGCTGAAGCTTTCTTT. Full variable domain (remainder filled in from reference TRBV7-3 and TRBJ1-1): GAGVSQTPSNKVTEKGKYVELRCDPISGHTALYWYRQSLGQGPEFLIYFQGTGAADDSGLPNDRFFAVRPEGSVSTLKIQRTERGDSAVYLCASSSGGGGAEAFFGQGTRLTVV.

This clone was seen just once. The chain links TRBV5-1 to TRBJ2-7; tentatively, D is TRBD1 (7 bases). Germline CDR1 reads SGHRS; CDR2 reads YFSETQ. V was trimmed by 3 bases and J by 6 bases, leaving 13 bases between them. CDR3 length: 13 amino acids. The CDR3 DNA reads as TGCGCCAGCAGCTGGCAGGGGGGTTCCGAGCAGTACTTC. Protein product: CASSWQGGSEQYF.

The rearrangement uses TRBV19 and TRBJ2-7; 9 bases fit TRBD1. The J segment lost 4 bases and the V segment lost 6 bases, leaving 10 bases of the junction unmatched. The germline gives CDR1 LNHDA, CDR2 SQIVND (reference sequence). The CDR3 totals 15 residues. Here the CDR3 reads CASSTLSQGAYEQYF. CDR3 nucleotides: TGTGCCAGTAGCACTCTCTCACAGGGGGCGTACGAGCAGTACTTC.